This T cell receptor (beta chain) was recorded in a study of beta chain features in type 1 diabetes. Broader study findings: Shorter templates might be favored by PCR, and equally so in patients and in controls. The VDJ junctions of type 1 diabetes patients carried fewer insertions and more deletions. Shorter TCRB CDR3s, moderately but significantly so, marked every one of the four CD4+ subsets in Type 1 diabetes patients.

This clone was seen a few times. Its antigen remains unknown. CDR1 and CDR2 from the germline V gene are LNHDA and SQIVND (reference sequence). V dropped 9 bases and J dropped 9 bases, with 15 bases sitting between them. The CDR3 contains 12 residues. All of the isolated RNA was reverse transcribed, so expressed TCRB transcripts were sequenced. Assay: immunoSEQ multiplex PCR; the TCRdb copy retains only in-frame clones and omits some. The sample consists of approximately 360,000 clones, around 12% of them appearing once. This TCR derives from a young woman with type 1 diabetes. The chain couples TRBV19 to TRBJ1-5, with D hard to call. Sequenced input: naive CD4+ T cells from blood. The CDR3 reads CASQDNVAPQHF. The CDR3 DNA is TGTGCCAGCCAGGATAATGTCGCGCCCCAGCATTTT. Using reference TRBV19 and TRBJ1-5 for the parts outside the CDR3, the full variable domain is DGGITQSPKYLFRKEGQNVTLSCEQNLNHDAMYWYRQDPGQGLRLIYYSQIVNDFQKGDIAEGYSVSREKKESFPLTVTSAQKNPTAFYLCASQDNVAPQHFGDGTRLSIL.